This T cell receptor (beta chain) was obtained from a study of blood T cell repertoires in COVID-19. About the research overall: Samples representing acute and convalescent COVID-19 were sourced from the United States, Italy and Spain.

As handled by the study authors: The assay estimated nucleated cells by amplifying reference gene primers. Assay: immunoSEQ multiplex PCR; the TCRdb copy retains only in-frame clones and omits some. V and J calls plus clone size are reproduced from that table; the DNA served to infer D and trimming. Of under 350,000 clones listed, 65% to 90% are singletons. The sequence was obtained from a human donor in a cohort sampled during active COVID-19. Material: peripheral blood.

The CDR3 DNA follows: TGTGCTAGTGGGCATCAGGTTTACGGAAACACCATATATTTT. Residues: CASGHQVYGNTIYF. This chain links TRBV12-5 with TRBJ1-3; D not certain. Per germline, CDR1 LGHNT and CDR2 FRNRAP. The V end lost 6 bases, the J end lost 4 bases, and 13 bases lay between the germline ends. This CDR3 comprises 14 residues.